The subject of this entry is one T cell receptor beta chain. Its antigen is not identified. There are 12 residues in the CDR3. The trim removed 4 bases at V and 7 bases at J, leaving 3 bases unmatched. In germline, CDR1 is SGHNT, CDR2 YENEEA. The data stem from a study of T cell repertoires in cytomegalovirus infection. TCRdb ran MiXCR on the reads and lists one entry per CDR3 protein. The sample includes over 100,000 distinct CDR3 sequences, roughly 30% of them seen just once. Study-level points and caveats: HLA-C-restricted, CMV-specific TCR beta clonotypes were dominant ex vivo.

This clonotype was sampled from a human donor in good health (CMV status not recorded). Some clones in this sample may be carry-over from other donors' samples. The sequences come from CD8+ T cells from cultured PBMCs, collected from culture after CMV antigen stimulation. The chain combines TRBV11-3 with TRBJ2-7; 8 positions agree with TRBD1. This chain's CDR3 is CASSSTGVEQYF. CDR3 DNA: TGTGCCAGCAGCTCGACAGGGGTGGAGCAGTACTTC.